These 3 T cell receptor beta chains share one sample of origin, sequenced in a study of OX40 agonist ivuxolimab in advanced cancers. Sequencing used immunoSEQ multiplex PCR; TCRdb keeps in-frame clones, though not all of them. The table lists some 60,000 clones, around 87% of them singletons. The specimen comprised CD4+ or CD8+ T cells sorted from blood, sampled in a trial of the OX40 agonist ivuxolimab. These receptors were obtained from an adult with an advanced solid tumor such as melanoma, head and neck, liver or kidney cancer.

This clone was observed many times. The chain uses TRBV28 and TRBJ2-7, with D perhaps matching TRBD1 (6 bases). Trimming took off 5 bases at V and 12 bases at J, with 14 bases between the two ends. The CDR3 has 11 amino acids. Germline V gene lookup returns CDR1 MDHEN and CDR2 SYDVKM. The CDR3 bases are TGTGCCAGCAGTCATGGGGGCCCGATGTACTTC. Protein product: CASSHGGPMYF.

This clone was counted between two and nine times. J is TRBJ2-1 and V is TRBV5-4, with D possibly TRBD1 on 5 matching bases. The CDR3 loop spans 15 amino acids. Germline V gives CDR1 SGHNT, CDR2 YYREEE (reference sequence). Trimming took 2 bases from V and 5 from J, leaving 14 bases between them. The CDR3, as DNA: TGTGCCAGCAGCTTTGCCCTAGGGGCCCACAATGAGCAGTTCTTC. Translating gives CASSFALGAHNEQFF. Complete variable domain (other parts from reference TRBV5-4 and TRBJ2-1): ETGVTQSPTHLIKTRGQQVTLRCSSQSGHNTVSWYQQALGQGPQFIFQYYREEENGRGNFPPRFSGLQFPNYSSELNVNALELDDSALYLCASSFALGAHNEQFFGPGTRLTVL.

The gene calls are TRBV25-1 and TRBJ1-1; 12 positions agree with TRBD1. The length of the CDR3 is 13 residues. V dropped 6 bases and J dropped 11; count of bases not matched to a gene: 7. The germline gives CDR1 MGHDK, CDR2 SYGVNS. The CDR3 is CASSVRDRGPAFF. DNA for the CDR3: TGTGCCAGCAGCGTCCGGGACAGGGGGCCTGCTTTCTTT.